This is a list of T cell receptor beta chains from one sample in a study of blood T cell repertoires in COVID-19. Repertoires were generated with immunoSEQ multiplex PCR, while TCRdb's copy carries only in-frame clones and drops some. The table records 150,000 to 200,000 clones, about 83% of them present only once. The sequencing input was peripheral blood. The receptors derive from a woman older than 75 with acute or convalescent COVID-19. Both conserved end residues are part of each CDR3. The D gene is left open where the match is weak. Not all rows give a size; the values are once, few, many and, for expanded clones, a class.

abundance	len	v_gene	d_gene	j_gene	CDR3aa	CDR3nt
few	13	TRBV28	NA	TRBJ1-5	CATQLSRAQPQHF	TGTGCCACTCAACTATCGCGGGCTCAGCCCCAGCATTTT
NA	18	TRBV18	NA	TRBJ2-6	CASSPRGRGGSGANVLTF	TGTGCCAGCTCACCTCGAGGTAGGGGGGGCTCTGGGGCCAACGTCCTGACTTTC
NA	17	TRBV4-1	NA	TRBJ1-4	CASSQDERHATNEKLFF	TGCGCCAGCAGCCAAGATGAAAGACACGCAACTAATGAAAAACTGTTTTTT
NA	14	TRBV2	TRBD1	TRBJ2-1	CASIRQGAYNEQFF	TGTGCCAGCATACGGCAGGGGGCCTACAATGAGCAGTTCTTC
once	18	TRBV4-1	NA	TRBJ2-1	CASSQVRLGGAGRNEQFF	TGCGCCAGCAGCCAAGTTCGGTTGGGGGGGGCCGGTAGGAATGAGCAGTTCTTC
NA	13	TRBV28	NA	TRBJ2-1	CASLAYTVNEQFF	TGTGCCAGTCTAGCGTATACCGTAAATGAGCAGTTCTTC
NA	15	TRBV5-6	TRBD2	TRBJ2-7	CASSLTREGAYEQYF	TGTGCCAGCAGCTTGACCCGGGAGGGAGCCTACGAGCAGTACTTC
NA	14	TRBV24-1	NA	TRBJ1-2	CATSPGERAYGYTF	TGTGCCACCAGTCCCGGGGAGCGGGCCTATGGCTACACCTTC
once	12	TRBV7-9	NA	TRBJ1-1	CASSKRPLEAFF	TGTGCCAGCAGCAAGCGACCACTTGAAGCTTTCTTT
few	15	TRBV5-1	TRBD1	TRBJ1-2	CASSETGGDPHGYTF	TGCGCCAGCAGCGAAACAGGGGGGGATCCTCATGGCTACACCTTC
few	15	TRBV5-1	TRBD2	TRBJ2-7	CASSLGEGRVNEQYF	TGCGCCAGCAGCTTGGGGGAGGGCCGCGTCAACGAGCAGTACTTC
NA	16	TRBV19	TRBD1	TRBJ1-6	CASRVTGSSYNSPLHF	TGTGCCAGTAGGGTGACAGGGAGCTCCTATAATTCACCCCTCCACTTT
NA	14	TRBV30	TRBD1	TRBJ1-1	CAFSGQLMFTEAFF	TGTGCCTTCTCGGGACAGCTTATGTTCACTGAAGCTTTCTTT
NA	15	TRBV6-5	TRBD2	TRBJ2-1	CASTLTSGLYNEQFF	TGTGCCAGCACCCTGACTAGCGGGCTATACAATGAGCAGTTCTTC
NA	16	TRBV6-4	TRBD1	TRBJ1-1	CASSDRDRQWHTEAFF	TGTGCCAGCAGTGACAGGGACAGGCAGTGGCACACTGAAGCTTTCTTT
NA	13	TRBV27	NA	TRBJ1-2	CASSPRTDYGYTF	TGTGCCAGCAGTCCTCGGACAGATTATGGCTACACCTTC
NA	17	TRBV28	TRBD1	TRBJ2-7	CASSLSPPGQGTYEQYF	TGTGCCAGCAGTCTCTCCCCCCCGGGACAGGGAACATACGAGCAGTACTTC
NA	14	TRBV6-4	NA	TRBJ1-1	CASSDSSMRSIAFF	TGTGCCAGCAGCGACAGTTCCATGAGGAGTATAGCTTTCTTT
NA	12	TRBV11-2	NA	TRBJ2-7	CASSSSSREQYF	TGTGCCAGCAGCTCAAGCTCTAGGGAGCAGTACTTC